Below, 11 T cell receptor beta chains from the same sample are listed, as sequenced in a study of T cells in tuberculosis (dated by TCRdb to the late 2010s). Reading the label with the study, this specimen's time point is: new active TB diagnosis, blood taken before or within 7 days of starting treatment. The receptor library was made with the immunoSEQ multiplex PCR assay. TCRdb re-hosts the immuneACCESS table, in-frame sequences only. Its copies lack some clones; in the studies checked, an unresolved V gene accounts for under half of them, and the cause for the rest is not known. Within this sample are approximately 34,000 clones, with less than 95% of them counted one time only. 2.4% of the sample goes to the ten largest clones. The material sequenced was PBMCs, taken at tuberculosis diagnosis. The receptors originated from an adult with tuberculosis.

The chain links TRBV27 to TRBJ1-1; no clear D. CDR3 length: 14 amino acids. Germline lookup yields CDR1 MNHEY and CDR2 SMNVEV (reference sequence). V was shortened by 5 bases and J by 1 base, with 11 bases between the two germline ends. CDR3 in amino acids: CASSPTTRNTEAFF. In DNA, the CDR3 is TGTGCCAGCAGTCCTACGACAAGGAACACTGAAGCTTTCTTT.

V usage is TRBV7-8 and J usage is TRBJ2-5; TRBD1 agrees at 10 bases. Germline V gene lookup returns CDR1 SGHVS and CDR2 FQNEAQ. The junction had 10 bases not matched to a gene; V was cut back by 4 bases and J by 5 bases. There are 16 residues in the CDR3. The chain's CDR3 is CASSSIRQGARETQYF. CDR3 nucleotide sequence: TGTGCCAGCAGCTCCATTCGACAGGGGGCGCGGGAGACCCAGTACTTC.

This rearrangement joins TRBV12-5 to TRBJ2-3; TRBD1 is a possible D gene (6 bases). From germline, CDR1 is LGHNT and CDR2 FRNRAP. Trimming took 5 bases from V and 0 from J, leaving 12 bases between them. The CDR3 consists of 15 residues. The CDR3 region is CASGTGQISTDTQYF. The CDR3 DNA sequence: TGTGCTAGTGGTACAGGGCAAATAAGCACAGATACGCAGTATTTT.

The gene calls are TRBV19 and TRBJ1-1; D is uncertain. The ends were cut back, 6 bases at V and 1 base at J, with 9 bases in the middle. The CDR3 has 13 amino acids. Germline V gene lookup returns CDR1 LNHDA and CDR2 SQIVND (reference sequence). The CDR3 DNA reads as TGTGCCAGTAGCGTGACGGGGAACACTGAAGCTTTCTTT. It encodes CASSVTGNTEAFF.

The chain has TRBV28 and TRBJ2-2; 9 bases are shared with TRBD1. V shed 5 bases, J shed 7 bases, and the junction held 11 bases outside the gene matches. Germline V gene sequence: CDR1 MDHEN, CDR2 SYDVKM. The CDR3 is 16 residues long. In DNA form, the CDR3 reads TGTGCCAGCAGTCCACAAAGGGACAGGGTTTACGGGGAGCTGTTTTTT. Translating gives CASSPQRDRVYGELFF.

This CDR3 is CASSVDDSREKLFF. The CDR3 DNA reads TGTGCCAGCAGCGTAGATGACAGTAGGGAAAAACTGTTTTTT. The chain employs TRBV9 and TRBJ1-4; the D gene is possibly TRBD1 (5 bases). Germline V gives CDR1 SGDLS, CDR2 YYNGEE. CDR3 length: 14 amino acids. V lost 0 bases to trimming and J lost 8 bases, with 11 bases between them.

CDR3 sequence reads: CASIISGGSYNEQFF. The DNA of the CDR3 is TGTGCCAGCATAATTAGCGGGGGCTCCTACAATGAGCAGTTCTTC. The chain couples TRBV6-1 to TRBJ2-1, with TRBD2 identical over 9 bases. The length of the CDR3 is 15 residues. Trimming cost V 7 bases and J 0 bases; bases outside gene matches: 4. Germline CDR1 is MNHNS and CDR2 is SASEGT.

The V gene is TRBV2, the J gene TRBJ1-1; 7 positions match TRBD1. CDR3 length: 12 residues. With 5 bases clipped from V and 9 bases from J, the junction kept 6 bases outside the gene matches. Germline V gives CDR1 SNHLY, CDR2 FYNNEI. CDR3 in DNA: TGTGCCAGCAGTCAACAGGGGTCGAAAGCTTTCTTT. It codes for CASSQQGSKAFF.

This sequence joins TRBV6-5 and TRBJ1-5; perhaps TRBD1 as D (6 bases). CDR3 size: 15 residues. Germline V lookup: CDR1 MNHEY, CDR2 SVGAGI. V gave up 4 bases and J gave up 3 bases, with 13 bases separating them. The CDR3 region has the DNA TGTGCCAGCAGTTCGGCCAGGACAGTCAATCAGCCCCAGCATTTT. It codes for CASSSARTVNQPQHF.

This clone has only one observation. CDR3 loop: CASSFGTANYGYTF. CDR3 bases: TGTGCCAGCAGTTTCGGTACTGCTAACTATGGCTACACCTTC. The chain uses TRBV28 and TRBJ1-2; D gene uncertain. The germline gives CDR1 MDHEN, CDR2 SYDVKM. The ends were cut back, 3 bases at V and 0 bases at J, with 8 bases in the middle. The CDR3 is 14 residues long.

This chain links TRBV9 with TRBJ1-3; D not certain. There are 13 residues in the CDR3. Germline loops: CDR1 SGDLS, CDR2 YYNGEE. The V end lost 3 bases, the J end lost 4 bases, and 8 bases lay between the germline ends. The CDR3 coding sequence is TGTGCCAGCAGCGGGGTAGCGGGAAACACCATATATTTT. As protein: CASSGVAGNTIYF.